A selection of T cell receptor beta chains follows, all from one sample in a study of chemoradiotherapy in HPV16-positive cancers. Generated by immunoSEQ multiplex PCR, the TCRdb table keeps only in-frame clones and is missing some. The data show 1,000 to 1,500 clones, around 74% seen once. The specimen was tumor tissue, collected from a patient who underwent chemoradiotherapy. The receptors originated from a human donor with HPV-associated anogenital cancer. The CDR3 runs from the conserved cysteine through the conserved F or W. The D gene is left open where the match is weak. Clone size is shown for a subset of rows, as once, few, many or a class of expanded clone.

TGTGCCAGCAGCTTAGGGGGGAACACCGGGGAGCTGTTTTTT | CASSLGGNTGELFF | TRBJ2-2 | NA | TRBV11-3 | NA
TGCGCCAGCAGCTTGTCGGTACAGGGCGGTGGCACTGAAGCTTTCTTT | CASSLSVQGGGTEAFF | TRBJ1-1 | NA | TRBV5-1 | NA
TGCGCCAGCAGGGCCCGGGAGAGGGGCGAAAAACTGTTTTTT | CASRARERGEKLFF | TRBJ1-4 | NA | TRBV5-1 | NA
TGTGCCGGCACCGGGATTAACTATGGCTACACCTTC | CAGTGINYGYTF | TRBJ1-2 | NA | TRBV6-6 | NA
TGCAGCGTCGCAAATTTTAGGAACACTGAAGCTTTCTTT | CSVANFRNTEAFF | TRBJ1-1 | NA | TRBV29-1 | NA
TGTGCCAGTAGTATTCGGACTCAGGGGAGGGAGACCCAGTACTTC | CASSIRTQGRETQYF | TRBJ2-5 | NA | TRBV19 | NA
TGCAGCGTTGAAGACCCAGACCGGAGCTCCTACAATGAGCAGTTCTTC | CSVEDPDRSSYNEQFF | TRBJ2-1 | NA | TRBV29-1 | NA
TGTGCCAGCAGCCGGGACAGTTACAATGAGCAGTTCTTC | CASSRDSYNEQFF | TRBJ2-1 | TRBD1 | TRBV6-6 | NA
TGTGCCAGCAGTAGGCCTGGGTTAGATACGCAGTATTTT | CASSRPGLDTQYF | TRBJ2-3 | NA | TRBV7-2 | few
TGTGCCAGCAGCTTCGGAGGGATTAGTAACGAGCAGTACTTC | CASSFGGISNEQYF | TRBJ2-7 | NA | TRBV14 | NA
TGTGCCAGCAGCTCTACAGGGGCAGCCTACAATGAGCAGTTCTTC | CASSSTGAAYNEQFF | TRBJ2-1 | TRBD1 | TRBV7-9 | NA
TGTGCCAGCAGTATAGATGGGGCCGGGGAGCTGTTTTTT | CASSIDGAGELFF | TRBJ2-2 | NA | TRBV27 | NA
TGTGCCAGCAGCGCCGGTATGAACACTGAAGCTTTCTTT | CASSAGMNTEAFF | TRBJ1-1 | NA | TRBV7-2 | NA
TGTGCCAGCAGCCCCAGGGAGCAGCACACAGATACGCAGTATTTT | CASSPREQHTDTQYF | TRBJ2-3 | NA | TRBV5-8 | NA
TGTGCCATCAGTCGAGGCGGATACAATGAGCAGTTCTTC | CAISRGGYNEQFF | TRBJ2-1 | NA | TRBV10-3 | NA
TGTGCCAGCAGCTTAACCCCGGCCGGGAATGAGCAGTTCTTC | CASSLTPAGNEQFF | TRBJ2-1 | NA | TRBV11-3 | NA
TGTGCCAGCAGCAGGGACAGGGACGGCACCATATATTTT | CASSRDRDGTIYF | TRBJ1-3 | TRBD1 | TRBV5-6 | NA
TGTGCCAGCAGTCCCGAGAGGATTTTGAATAATTCACCCCTCCACTTT | CASSPERILNNSPLHF | TRBJ1-6 | NA | TRBV2 | NA
TGTGCCACCGGACAGGGTACAGATACGCAGTATTTT | CATGQGTDTQYF | TRBJ2-3 | TRBD1 | TRBV6-5 | NA
TGTGCCAGCAGTCAGTACCTGAATCAGCCCCAGCATTTT | CASSQYLNQPQHF | TRBJ1-5 | NA | TRBV5-5 | NA
TGCGCCAGCAGCCAAGATGACATGAACACTGAAGCTTTCTTT | CASSQDDMNTEAFF | TRBJ1-1 | NA | TRBV4-1 | NA
TGTGCCTGGAGGAACCAGGGAATTAACACTGAAGCTTTCTTT | CAWRNQGINTEAFF | TRBJ1-1 | NA | TRBV30 | NA
TGCGCCAGCAGTGGACAGGGGGATCAGCCCCAGCATTTT | CASSGQGDQPQHF | TRBJ1-5 | TRBD1 | TRBV10-2 | NA
TGCGCCAGCAGGACCCGGGTATTGATGATCTACGAGCAGTACTTC | CASRTRVLMIYEQYF | TRBJ2-7 | NA | TRBV10-1 | NA
TGTGCCAGCCGACCAAATGGGCAGGGGACAGATACGCAGTATTTT | CASRPNGQGTDTQYF | TRBJ2-3 | NA | TRBV6-6 | NA
TGTGCCAGCAGTTTATCAGGGCCTACAATTAATGAAAAACTGTTTTTT | CASSLSGPTINEKLFF | TRBJ1-4 | NA | TRBV28 | NA
TGTGCCAGCAAAGAGCGGGATGGTTCAAATGAGCAGTTCTTC | CASKERDGSNEQFF | TRBJ2-1 | TRBD2 | TRBV11-2 | NA
TGTGCCAGCAGTTGGGTGGGACAGGCTGACACTGAAGCTTTCTTT | CASSWVGQADTEAFF | TRBJ1-1 | TRBD1 | TRBV6-6 | NA
TGCAGTGCTACCCTCAAGGAGACCCAGTACTTC | CSATLKETQYF | TRBJ2-5 | NA | TRBV20-1 | NA
TGTGCCAGCACGTCCCCCCTAGGACGGGGGAGTGGCTACACCTTC | CASTSPLGRGSGYTF | TRBJ1-2 | NA | TRBV5-4 | few
TGTGCCAGCAGCTTGCAGGGGGTAAACACTGAAGCTTTCTTT | CASSLQGVNTEAFF | TRBJ1-1 | TRBD1 | TRBV7-8 | NA
TGTGCCAGCACAGGGAGGACCGGGGAGCTGTTTTTT | CASTGRTGELFF | TRBJ2-2 | NA | TRBV7-8 | NA
TGTGCCAGCTGGGTCGTACCGGGGGATGGAAACACCATATATTTT | CASWVVPGDGNTIYF | TRBJ1-3 | NA | TRBV6-5 | few
TGTGCCAGTAGACTAGCGGGAAATCACGGGGAGCTGTTTTTT | CASRLAGNHGELFF | TRBJ2-2 | TRBD2 | TRBV27 | once
TGTGCCAGCAGCTTGGAAGGGACAGGGGTCTACGAGCAGTACTTC | CASSLEGTGVYEQYF | TRBJ2-7 | TRBD1 | TRBV4-2 | NA
TGTGCCAGCTCACCACGCGTGGGCGGAGCGGTCACCGGGGAGCTGTTTTTT | CASSPRVGGAVTGELFF | TRBJ2-2 | NA | TRBV18 | NA
TGTGCCAGCAGTTCGAACTTCTATAGCAATCAGCCCCAGCATTTT | CASSSNFYSNQPQHF | TRBJ1-5 | NA | TRBV6-5 | NA
TGTGCCAGCAGTGACAGGGACACCGGGGAGCTGTTTTTT | CASSDRDTGELFF | TRBJ2-2 | NA | TRBV6-4 | NA
TGTGCCAGCAGCCCCCTCACAACACGGACAGAACCGAACACTGAAGCTTTCTTT | CASSPLTTRTEPNTEAFF | TRBJ1-1 | NA | TRBV5-5 | NA
TGTGCCAGCAGCGAGACGACAGGGGCATCCCAGTACTTC | CASSETTGASQYF | TRBJ2-5 | TRBD1 | TRBV9 | NA
TGTGCCAGTAGTGACAGGGTTACCGGGGAGCTGTTTTTT | CASSDRVTGELFF | TRBJ2-2 | TRBD1 | TRBV19 | NA
TGCAGCGTTGGGGTACTGAAACCCGGCGTCGGCGCGATTGAAGCTTTCTTT | CSVGVLKPGVGAIEAFF | TRBJ1-1 | NA | TRBV29-1 | once
TGTGCCAGCAGTCCGCAAGGGGGCTCTAACTATGGCTACACCTTC | CASSPQGGSNYGYTF | TRBJ1-2 | TRBD1 | TRBV6-5 | NA
TGTGCTAGCAGCCCAGCCCTAGCGGGAGTATCAGATACGCAGTATTTT | CASSPALAGVSDTQYF | TRBJ2-3 | TRBD2 | TRBV7-7 | NA
TGTGCCAGCAGTCCCTGGGGTAGCAATCAGCCCCAGCATTTT | CASSPWGSNQPQHF | TRBJ1-5 | NA | TRBV7-9 | NA
TGTGCCAGCAGTGGGGACCCGAGACAGGCGATCTACAATGAGCAGTTCTTC | CASSGDPRQAIYNEQFF | TRBJ2-1 | NA | TRBV25-1 | once